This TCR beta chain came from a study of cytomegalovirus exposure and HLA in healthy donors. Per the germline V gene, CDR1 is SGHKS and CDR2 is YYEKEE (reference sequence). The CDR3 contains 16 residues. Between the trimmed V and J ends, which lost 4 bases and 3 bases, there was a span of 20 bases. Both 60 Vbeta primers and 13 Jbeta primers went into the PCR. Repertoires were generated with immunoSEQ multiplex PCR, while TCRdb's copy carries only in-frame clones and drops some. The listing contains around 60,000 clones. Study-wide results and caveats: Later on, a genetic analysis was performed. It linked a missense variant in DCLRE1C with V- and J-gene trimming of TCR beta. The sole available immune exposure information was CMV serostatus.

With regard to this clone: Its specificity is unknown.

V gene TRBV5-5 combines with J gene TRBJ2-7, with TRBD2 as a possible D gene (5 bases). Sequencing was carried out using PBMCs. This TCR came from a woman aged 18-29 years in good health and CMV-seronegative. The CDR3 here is CASSEITGIIGYEQYF. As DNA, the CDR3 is TGTGCCAGCAGCGAAATAACCGGGATTATAGGCTACGAGCAGTACTTC.